This T cell receptor beta chain was obtained from a study of CXCR3-negative and CXCR3-positive naive CD8 T cells (dated 2019 in TCRdb). Context from the whole study: In total, approximately 150 million TRB reads were obtained, corresponding to roughly 1.5 +/- 0.3 million reads per library. Naive subsets from 5 or 6 donors and memory cells from 3 donors were included in the TRBV-TRBJ cluster analysis. Diversity and physicochemical repertoire analyses were performed on about 12 donors pooled from two independent experiments.

Worth noting for this clonotype: Its antigen remains undetermined.

For every CD8+ T cell subset, fewer than 350,000 cells were flow-sorted straight into RLT lysis buffer, and each subset was sorted in triplicate. To exclude memory contaminants, naive CD8+ T cells were stringently defined as CD45RO-CCR7+CD27+CD95-. Standard density gradient centrifugation was used to isolate peripheral blood mononuclear cells from buffy coats. A FACSAria III was used to flow-sort naive CD8+ T cells into CXCR3-negative and CXCR3-positive populations. An RNeasy Mini Kit was used to extract total RNA from the sorted cells. Sequenced using a NextSeq 550. The Human TCR Profiling Kit (MiLaboratory) was used to prepare UMI-labeled 5' RACE TRB cDNA libraries. cDNA synthesis used the entire amount of extracted RNA, and PCR amplification then used the entire amount of cDNA produced. Libraries were prepared in parallel using an identical number of PCR cycles. Regarding the original processing steps: With a minimum of two reads required per UMI, MIGEC and MiXCR pulled out about 49,000 +/- 11,000 unique UMI-labeled TRB cDNA molecules from each library. An average of approximately 40,000 +/- 10,000 functional in-frame TRB CDR3 nucleotide clonotypes without stop codons was found per library. After downsampling to 5000 UMI-labeled TRB molecules per sample, diversity metrics such as normalized Shannon-Wiener and Chao1 were calculated in VDJtools. VDJtools computed clonotype-size-weighted physicochemical properties of the central five CDR3 residues: interaction energy, strength, volume and Kidera factor 4. Through TCRdb reprocessing, the reads give one entry per CDR3 protein sequence; DNA is omitted. The V and J calls were not made by the authors but by TCRdb's processing. In this sample's table one finds tens of thousands of distinct CDR3 sequences. The ten largest clones take up more than 0.45% of the sample.

The paper as a whole reports these results and caveats: Within the same donor, TRBV-TRBJ usage looked similar between naive CXCR3-negative and CXCR3-positive cells, but memory cells had distinct patterns. TRB CDR3s from CXCR3-positive naive cells showed higher hydrophobicity (lower Kidera factor 4), lower energy, and higher strength and volume indices than CXCR3-negative naive cells. Because surface CD5, which is linked to self-reactivity in mice, was comparable between the naive subsets, TCR interaction strength was also inferred from TRB CDR3 physicochemical properties. Repertoire diversity was comparably high in both naive subsets but much lower in memory CD8+ T cells. CXCR3 expression partially decreased after cryopreservation, so most assays used freshly isolated PBMCs.

The material sequenced was naive CXCR3+ CD8+ T cells from blood. The intended sense of this specimen's cell subset or site label: CD45RO-CCR7+CD27+CD95- naive CD8+ T cells expressing CXCR3 (TNR3+). The clonotype was recovered from a human donor in good health. Some clones in this sample may be carry-over from other donors' samples.

The CDR3 reads CASSFENTEAFF. The chain was built from TRBV12-3 or TRBV12-4 and TRBJ1-1. Measured from the cysteine to the phenylalanine, the CDR3 is 12 residues long. DNA is not recorded here.